The present TCR beta chain was sequenced within a study of blood T cell dynamics during melanoma immunotherapy. This clone was recorded a few times. Only in-frame clones appear in the TCRdb table, and some are missing; sequencing was by immunoSEQ multiplex PCR. The repertoire consists of approximately 11,000 clones, with approximately 89% occurring once and the leading ten covering 24%. As to time point: week 3, after first cycle of checkpoint inhibitor. Disease control meant complete response, partial response or stable disease at 12 weeks. This clonotype originated in a human donor with melanoma. The sequencing here drew on blood, taken from a patient treated with checkpoint blockade.

CDR3 loop: CASSAGTDNQPQHF. The CDR3 DNA follows: TGTGCCAGCAGCGCCGGGACAGACAATCAGCCCCAGCATTTT. The genes are TRBV7-9 and TRBJ1-5; 7 bases are shared with TRBD1. The CDR3 length is 14 residues. The germline V gene has CDR1 SEHNR and CDR2 FQNEAQ (reference sequence). With V trimmed by 5 bases and J by 3 bases, 4 bases remained unmatched.